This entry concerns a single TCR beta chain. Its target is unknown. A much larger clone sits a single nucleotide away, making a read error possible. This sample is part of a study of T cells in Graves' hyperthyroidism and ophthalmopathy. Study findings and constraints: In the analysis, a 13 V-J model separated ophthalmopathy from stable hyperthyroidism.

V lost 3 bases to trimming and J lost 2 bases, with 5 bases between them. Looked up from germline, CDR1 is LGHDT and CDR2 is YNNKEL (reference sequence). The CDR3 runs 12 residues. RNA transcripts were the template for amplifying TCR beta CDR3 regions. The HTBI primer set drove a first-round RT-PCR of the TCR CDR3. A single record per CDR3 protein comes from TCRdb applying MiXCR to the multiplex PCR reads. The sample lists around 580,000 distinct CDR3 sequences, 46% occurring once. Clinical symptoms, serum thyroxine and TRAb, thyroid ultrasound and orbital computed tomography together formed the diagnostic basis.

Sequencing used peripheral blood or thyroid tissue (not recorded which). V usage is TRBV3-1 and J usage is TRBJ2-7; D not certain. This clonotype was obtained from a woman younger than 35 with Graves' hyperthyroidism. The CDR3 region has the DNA TGTGCCAGCAGCCAGGCCACCTACGAGCAGTACTTC. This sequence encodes CASSQATYEQYF.